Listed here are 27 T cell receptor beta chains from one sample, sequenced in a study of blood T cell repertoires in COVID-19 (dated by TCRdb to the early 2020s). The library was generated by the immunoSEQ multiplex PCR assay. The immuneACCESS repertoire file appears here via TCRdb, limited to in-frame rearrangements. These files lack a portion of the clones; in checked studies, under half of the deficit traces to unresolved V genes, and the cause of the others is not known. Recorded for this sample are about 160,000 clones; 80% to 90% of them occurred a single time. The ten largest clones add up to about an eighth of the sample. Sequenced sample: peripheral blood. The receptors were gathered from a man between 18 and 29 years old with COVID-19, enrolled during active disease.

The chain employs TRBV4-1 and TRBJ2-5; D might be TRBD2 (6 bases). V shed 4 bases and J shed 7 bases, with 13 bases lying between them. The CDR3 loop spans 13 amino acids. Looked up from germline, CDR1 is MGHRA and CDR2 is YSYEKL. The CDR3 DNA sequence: TGCGCCAGCAGCCCCTTGGGACTGGCGACCCAGTACTTC. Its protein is CASSPLGLATQYF.

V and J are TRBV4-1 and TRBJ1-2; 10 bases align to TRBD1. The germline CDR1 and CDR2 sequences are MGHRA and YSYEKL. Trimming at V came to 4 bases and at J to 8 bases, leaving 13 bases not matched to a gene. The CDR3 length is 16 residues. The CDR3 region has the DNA TGCGCCAGCAGCCCGGGGCCGGGACAGGGGCTTCGAGGCTACACCTTC. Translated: CASSPGPGQGLRGYTF.

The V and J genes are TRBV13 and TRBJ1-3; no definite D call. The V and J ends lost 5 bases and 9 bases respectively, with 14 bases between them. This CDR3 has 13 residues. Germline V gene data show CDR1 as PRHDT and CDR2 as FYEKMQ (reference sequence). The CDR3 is CASSPPSGVTIYF. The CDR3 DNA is TGTGCCAGCAGCCCCCCTAGTGGCGTCACCATATATTTT. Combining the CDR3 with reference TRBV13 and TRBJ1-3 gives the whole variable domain AAGVIQSPRHLIKEKRETATLKCYPIPRHDTVYWYQQGPGQDPQFLISFYEKMQSDKGSIPDRFSAQQFSDYHSELNMSSLELGDSALYFCASSPPSGVTIYFGEGSWLTVV.

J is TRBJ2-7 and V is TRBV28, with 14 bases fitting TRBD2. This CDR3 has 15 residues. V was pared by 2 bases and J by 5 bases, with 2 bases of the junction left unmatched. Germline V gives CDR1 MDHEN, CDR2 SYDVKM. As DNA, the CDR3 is TGTGCCAGCAGTTTACCGGGACTAGCGGGAGACGAGCAGTACTTC. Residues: CASSLPGLAGDEQYF.

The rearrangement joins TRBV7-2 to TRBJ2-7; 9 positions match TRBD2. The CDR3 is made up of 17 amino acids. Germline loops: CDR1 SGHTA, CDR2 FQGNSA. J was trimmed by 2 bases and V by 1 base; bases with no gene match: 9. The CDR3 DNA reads TGTGCCAGCAGCTTAGTCCCGGCAGCGGGAGGAGCCTACGAGCAGTACTTC. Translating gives CASSLVPAAGGAYEQYF. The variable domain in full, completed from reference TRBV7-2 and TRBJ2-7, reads GAGVSQSPSNKVTEKGKDVELRCDPISGHTALYWYRQSLGQGLEFLIYFQGNSAPDKSGLPSDRFSAERTGGSVSTLTIQRTQQEDSAVYLCASSLVPAAGGAYEQYFGPGTRLTVT.

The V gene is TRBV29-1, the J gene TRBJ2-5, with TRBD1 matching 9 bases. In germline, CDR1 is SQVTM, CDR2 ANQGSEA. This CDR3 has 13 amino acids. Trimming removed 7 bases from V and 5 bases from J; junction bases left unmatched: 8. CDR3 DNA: TGCAGCGCCCGGGACAGGGTTTCCGAGACCCAGTACTTC. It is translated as CSARDRVSETQYF.

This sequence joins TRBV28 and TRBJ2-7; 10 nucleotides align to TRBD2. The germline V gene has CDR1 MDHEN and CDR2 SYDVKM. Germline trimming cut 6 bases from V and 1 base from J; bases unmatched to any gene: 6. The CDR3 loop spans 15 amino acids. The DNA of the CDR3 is TGTGCCAGCAGGGAAGCGGGAGGGCCTTCCTACGAGCAGTACTTC. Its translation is CASREAGGPSYEQYF.

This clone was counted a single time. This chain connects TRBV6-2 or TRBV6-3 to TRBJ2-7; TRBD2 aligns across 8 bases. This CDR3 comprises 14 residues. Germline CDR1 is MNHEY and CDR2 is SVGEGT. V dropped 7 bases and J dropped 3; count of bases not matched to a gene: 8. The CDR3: CASTPLADYYEQYF. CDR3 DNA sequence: TGTGCCAGCACCCCACTAGCGGATTACTACGAGCAGTACTTC.

The CDR3 loop is CASSFARGWTSAYNEQFF. The CDR3 bases are TGTGCCAGCAGCTTTGCCCGTGGGTGGACTAGCGCCTACAATGAGCAGTTCTTC. V and J are TRBV7-8 and TRBJ2-1, with TRBD2 matching 9 bases. From germline, CDR1 is SGHVS and CDR2 FQNEAQ. Trimming cost V 3 bases and J 2 bases; bases outside gene matches: 11. This CDR3 has 18 residues.

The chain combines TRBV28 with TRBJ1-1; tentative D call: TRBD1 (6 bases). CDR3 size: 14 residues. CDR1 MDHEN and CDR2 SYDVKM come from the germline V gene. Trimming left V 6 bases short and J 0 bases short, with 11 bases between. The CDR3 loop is CASSPGALNTEAFF. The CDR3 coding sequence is TGTGCCAGCAGCCCAGGGGCCTTGAACACTGAAGCTTTCTTT.

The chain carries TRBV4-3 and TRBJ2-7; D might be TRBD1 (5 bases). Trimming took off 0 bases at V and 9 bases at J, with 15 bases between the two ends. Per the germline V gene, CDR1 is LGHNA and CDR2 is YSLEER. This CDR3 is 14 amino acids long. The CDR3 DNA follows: TGCGCCAGCAGCCAAGATCTTGGGGCCGTGGGGCAGTACTTC. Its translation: CASSQDLGAVGQYF.

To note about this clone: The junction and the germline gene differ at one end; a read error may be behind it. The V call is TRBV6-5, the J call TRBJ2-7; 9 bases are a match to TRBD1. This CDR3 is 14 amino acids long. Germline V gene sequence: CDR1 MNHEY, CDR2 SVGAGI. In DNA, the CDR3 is TGTGCCACGAGTACCGGGACAGGGCCCTACGAGCGGTACTTC. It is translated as CATSTGTGPYERYF.

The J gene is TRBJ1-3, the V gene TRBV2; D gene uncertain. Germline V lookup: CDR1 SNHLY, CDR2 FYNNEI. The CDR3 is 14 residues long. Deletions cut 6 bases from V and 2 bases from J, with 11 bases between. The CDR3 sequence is CASRETSAGNTIYF. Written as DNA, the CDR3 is TGTGCCAGCAGAGAGACATCGGCTGGAAACACCATATATTTT.

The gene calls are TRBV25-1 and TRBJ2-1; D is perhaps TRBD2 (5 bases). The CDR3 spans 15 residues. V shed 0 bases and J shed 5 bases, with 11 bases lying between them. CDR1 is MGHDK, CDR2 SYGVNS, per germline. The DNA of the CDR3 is TGTGCCAGCAGTGAATATTTGGACGGGGACAATGAGCAGTTCTTC. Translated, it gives CASSEYLDGDNEQFF.

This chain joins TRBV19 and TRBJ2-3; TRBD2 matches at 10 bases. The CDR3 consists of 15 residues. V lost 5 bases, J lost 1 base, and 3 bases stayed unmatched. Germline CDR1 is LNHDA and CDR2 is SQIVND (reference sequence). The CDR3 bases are TGTGCCAGTAGTCCCGGGACTAGCGGCACAGATACGCAGTATTTT. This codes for CASSPGTSGTDTQYF.

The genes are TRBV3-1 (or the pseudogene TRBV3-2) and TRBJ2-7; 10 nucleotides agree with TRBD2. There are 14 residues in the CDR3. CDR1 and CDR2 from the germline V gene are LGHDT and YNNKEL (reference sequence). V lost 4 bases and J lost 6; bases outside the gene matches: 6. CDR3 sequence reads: CASSPRVAGGEQYF. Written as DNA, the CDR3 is TGTGCCAGCAGCCCCAGGGTAGCGGGAGGCGAGCAGTACTTC.

DNA for the CDR3: TGCGCCAGCAGCCCTAGCCCTCATTTAAGCTCCTACGAGCAGTACTTC. As protein: CASSPSPHLSSYEQYF. The chain couples TRBV4-3 to TRBJ2-7; tentative D call: TRBD2 (5 bases). This CDR3 spans 16 amino acids. Germline CDR1 is LGHNA and CDR2 is YSLEER. Trimming pared 4 bases from V and 0 bases from J, leaving 16 bases between.

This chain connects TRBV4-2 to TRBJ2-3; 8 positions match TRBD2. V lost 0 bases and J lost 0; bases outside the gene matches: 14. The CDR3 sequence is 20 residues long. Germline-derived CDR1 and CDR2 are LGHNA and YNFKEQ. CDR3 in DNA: TGTGCCAGCAGCCAAGAAGGGCCTAGCGGGCACCAAAGTAGCACAGATACGCAGTATTTT. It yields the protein CASSQEGPSGHQSSTDTQYF.

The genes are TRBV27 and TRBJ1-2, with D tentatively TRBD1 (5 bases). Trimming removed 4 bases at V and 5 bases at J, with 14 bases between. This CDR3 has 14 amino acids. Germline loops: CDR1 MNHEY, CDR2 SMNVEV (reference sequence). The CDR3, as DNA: TGTGCCAGCAGTTGGTCCGGGGGAACTTATGGCTACACCTTC. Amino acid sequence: CASSWSGGTYGYTF.

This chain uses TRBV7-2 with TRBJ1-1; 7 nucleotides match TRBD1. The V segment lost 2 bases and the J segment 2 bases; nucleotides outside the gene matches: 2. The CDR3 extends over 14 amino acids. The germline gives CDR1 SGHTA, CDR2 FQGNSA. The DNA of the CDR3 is TGTGCCAGCAGCTTACGGACAGGTAACACTGAAGCTTTCTTT. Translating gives CASSLRTGNTEAFF.

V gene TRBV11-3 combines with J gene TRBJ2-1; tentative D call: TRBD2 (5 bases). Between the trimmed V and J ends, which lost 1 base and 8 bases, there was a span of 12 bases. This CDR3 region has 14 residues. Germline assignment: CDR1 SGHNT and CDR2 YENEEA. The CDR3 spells CASSLGSVSDEQFF. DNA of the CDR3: TGTGCCAGCAGCTTAGGGTCCGTTAGCGATGAGCAGTTCTTC.

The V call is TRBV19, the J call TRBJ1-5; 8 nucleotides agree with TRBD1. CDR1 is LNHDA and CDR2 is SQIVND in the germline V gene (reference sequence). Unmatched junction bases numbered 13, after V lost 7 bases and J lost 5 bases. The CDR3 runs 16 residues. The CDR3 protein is CASTPGGIHGYQPQHF. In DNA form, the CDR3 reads TGTGCCAGTACCCCAGGGGGCATCCACGGGTATCAGCCCCAGCATTTT.

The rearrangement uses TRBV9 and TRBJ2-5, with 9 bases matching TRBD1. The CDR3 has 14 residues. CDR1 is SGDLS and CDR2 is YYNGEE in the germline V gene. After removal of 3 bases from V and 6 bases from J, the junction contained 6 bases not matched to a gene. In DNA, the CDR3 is TGTGCCAGCAGCGAGGGGACAGGGAGGCAGACCCAGTACTTC. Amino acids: CASSEGTGRQTQYF. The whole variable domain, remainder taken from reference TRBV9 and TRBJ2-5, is DSGVTQTPKHLITATGQRVTLRCSPRSGDLSVYWYQQSLDQGLQFLIQYYNGEERAKGNILERFSAQQFPDLHSELNLSSLELGDSALYFCASSEGTGRQTQYFGPGTRLLVL.

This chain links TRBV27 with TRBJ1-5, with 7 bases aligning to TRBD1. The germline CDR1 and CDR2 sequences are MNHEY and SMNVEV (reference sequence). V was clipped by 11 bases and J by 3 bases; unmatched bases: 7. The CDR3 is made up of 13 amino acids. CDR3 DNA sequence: TGTGCCGTCCTAACAGGGGTCAATCAGCCCCAGCATTTT. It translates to CAVLTGVNQPQHF.

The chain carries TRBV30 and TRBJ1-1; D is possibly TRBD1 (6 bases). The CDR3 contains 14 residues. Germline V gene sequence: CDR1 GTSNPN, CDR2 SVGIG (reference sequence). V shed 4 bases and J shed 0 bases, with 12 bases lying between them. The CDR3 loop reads CAWIRQGMNTEAFF. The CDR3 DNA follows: TGTGCCTGGATAAGGCAGGGGATGAACACTGAAGCTTTCTTT. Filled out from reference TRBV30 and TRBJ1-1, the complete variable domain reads SQTIHQWPATLVQPVGSPLSLECTVEGTSNPNLYWYRQAAGRGLQLLFYSVGIGQISSEVPQNLSASRPQDRQFILSSKKLLLSDSGFYLCAWIRQGMNTEAFFGQGTRLTVV.

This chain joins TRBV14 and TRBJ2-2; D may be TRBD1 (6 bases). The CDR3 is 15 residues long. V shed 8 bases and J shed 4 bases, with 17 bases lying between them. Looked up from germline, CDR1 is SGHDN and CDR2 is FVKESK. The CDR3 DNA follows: TGTGCCAGCGCCGCGAGGGGGACCCCCACCGGGGAGCTGTTTTTT. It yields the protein CASAARGTPTGELFF.

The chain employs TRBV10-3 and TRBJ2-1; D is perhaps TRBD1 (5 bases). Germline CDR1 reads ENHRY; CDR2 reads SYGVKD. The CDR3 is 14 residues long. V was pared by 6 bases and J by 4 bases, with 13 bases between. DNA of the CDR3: TGTGCCATCAGCCCAGGGCGCAATTACAATGAGCAGTTCTTC. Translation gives CAISPGRNYNEQFF.